This is a list of T cell receptor beta chains from one sample in a study of blood T cell repertoires in COVID-19. The data were produced by immunoSEQ multiplex PCR, yet TCRdb's version contains in-frame clones alone and is incomplete. Of 150,000 to 200,000 clones in the sample, 89% are singletons; the top ten hold about 0.8%. The sample comprised PBMCs or T cells enriched from blood (not recorded which). These receptors were collected from a woman under 30 who had recovered from COVID-19. The CDR3 runs from the conserved cysteine through the conserved F or W. Each record gives: clone size, V gene, J gene, D gene, CDR3 protein, CDR3 DNA. D genes are given only for firm matches. Only some rows state a clone size, as once, few, many or a class for expanded clones.

clone size: -
V gene: TRBV5-5
J gene: TRBJ1-4
D gene: -
CDR3 protein: CASSLGTATTNEKLFF
CDR3 DNA: TGTGCCAGCAGCTTGGGGACAGCCACAACTAATGAAAAACTGTTTTTT

clone size: -
V gene: TRBV7-2
J gene: TRBJ2-7
D gene: TRBD2
CDR3 protein: CASSLTGGSYEQYF
CDR3 DNA: TGTGCCAGCAGCTTAACGGGAGGGAGTTACGAGCAGTACTTC

clone size: -
V gene: TRBV20-1
J gene: TRBJ1-6
D gene: TRBD1
CDR3 protein: CSASPTGTGGSPLHF
CDR3 DNA: TGCAGTGCTAGTCCGACCGGGACAGGGGGTTCACCCCTCCACTTT

clone size: -
V gene: TRBV11-2
J gene: TRBJ2-3
D gene: TRBD2
CDR3 protein: CASKTTSGPTDTQYF
CDR3 DNA: TGTGCCAGCAAGACGACTAGCGGCCCCACAGATACGCAGTATTTT

clone size: -
V gene: TRBV27
J gene: TRBJ2-2
D gene: -
CDR3 protein: CASSFLGRAGELFF
CDR3 DNA: TGTGCCAGCAGTTTCCTAGGTCGGGCCGGGGAGCTGTTTTTT

clone size: -
V gene: TRBV3-1/TRBV3-2
J gene: TRBJ2-7
D gene: -
CDR3 protein: CASSQGRYEQYF
CDR3 DNA: TGTGCCAGCAGCCAAGGCAGGTACGAGCAGTACTTC

clone size: -
V gene: TRBV6-4
J gene: TRBJ1-1
D gene: TRBD1
CDR3 protein: CASSGQGYTEAFF
CDR3 DNA: TGTGCCAGCAGTGGACAGGGGTACACTGAAGCTTTCTTT

clone size: -
V gene: TRBV18
J gene: TRBJ2-1
D gene: -
CDR3 protein: CASSPPGASTYNEQFF
CDR3 DNA: TGTGCCAGCTCACCTCCAGGGGCCTCAACTTACAATGAGCAGTTCTTC

clone size: -
V gene: TRBV15
J gene: TRBJ2-5
D gene: TRBD2
CDR3 protein: CATALTSGQETQYF
CDR3 DNA: TGTGCCACCGCACTGACTAGCGGCCAAGAGACCCAGTACTTC

clone size: -
V gene: TRBV5-1
J gene: TRBJ2-5
D gene: TRBD2
CDR3 protein: CASRQAGEEETQYF
CDR3 DNA: TGCGCCAGCAGACAAGCGGGAGAAGAGGAGACCCAGTACTTC

clone size: -
V gene: TRBV10-3
J gene: TRBJ1-5
D gene: TRBD1
CDR3 protein: CAISDTGGFQPQHF
CDR3 DNA: TGTGCCATCAGTGACACAGGGGGCTTTCAGCCCCAGCATTTT

clone size: -
V gene: TRBV6-5
J gene: TRBJ1-1
D gene: -
CDR3 protein: CASSRRGTEAFF
CDR3 DNA: TGTGCCAGCAGCCGACGGGGGACTGAAGCTTTCTTT

clone size: -
V gene: TRBV4-2
J gene: TRBJ2-7
D gene: -
CDR3 protein: CASSQDYGTYEQYF
CDR3 DNA: TGTGCCAGCAGCCAAGACTACGGTACCTACGAGCAGTACTTC

clone size: -
V gene: TRBV3-1/TRBV3-2
J gene: TRBJ2-5
D gene: TRBD1
CDR3 protein: CASSRDRETQYF
CDR3 DNA: TGTGCCAGCAGCCGGGACAGGGAGACCCAGTACTTC

clone size: -
V gene: TRBV15
J gene: TRBJ2-3
D gene: -
CDR3 protein: CATSTGTFTDTQYF
CDR3 DNA: TGTGCCACCAGCACCGGGACTTTCACAGATACGCAGTATTTT

clone size: -
V gene: TRBV30
J gene: TRBJ2-1
D gene: TRBD2
CDR3 protein: CAWTSGVYNEQFF
CDR3 DNA: TGTGCCTGGACTAGCGGAGTCTACAATGAGCAGTTCTTC

clone size: -
V gene: TRBV7-8
J gene: TRBJ2-7
D gene: -
CDR3 protein: CASSAYQGSYEQYF
CDR3 DNA: TGTGCCAGCAGCGCATACCAGGGGTCCTACGAGCAGTACTTC

clone size: -
V gene: TRBV13
J gene: TRBJ1-1
D gene: -
CDR3 protein: CASSSYTEAFF
CDR3 DNA: TGTGCCAGCAGCTCGTACACTGAAGCTTTCTTT

clone size: -
V gene: TRBV7-8
J gene: TRBJ1-2
D gene: TRBD1
CDR3 protein: CASSRQGSNYGYTF
CDR3 DNA: TGTGCCAGCAGCCGACAGGGGAGCAACTATGGCTACACCTTC

clone size: -
V gene: TRBV27
J gene: TRBJ2-1
D gene: TRBD2
CDR3 protein: CATSRDYENEQFF
CDR3 DNA: TGTGCCACCTCCCGGGACTATGAAAATGAGCAGTTCTTC

clone size: -
V gene: TRBV7-2
J gene: TRBJ1-5
D gene: -
CDR3 protein: CASSLYNFNSNQPQHF
CDR3 DNA: TGTGCCAGCAGCTTATATAACTTTAATAGCAATCAGCCCCAGCATTTT

clone size: -
V gene: TRBV3-1/TRBV3-2
J gene: TRBJ2-2
D gene: -
CDR3 protein: CASTPLQGGAGELFF
CDR3 DNA: TGTGCCAGCACGCCACTTCAAGGGGGGGCCGGGGAGCTGTTTTTT

clone size: -
V gene: TRBV20-1
J gene: TRBJ1-2
D gene: -
CDR3 protein: CSAKSGGGYTF
CDR3 DNA: TGCAGTGCTAAATCGGGGGGTGGCTACACCTTC

clone size: -
V gene: TRBV19
J gene: TRBJ2-1
D gene: -
CDR3 protein: CASRSLGLYNEQFF
CDR3 DNA: TGTGCCAGTAGAAGCCTGGGACTCTACAATGAGCAGTTCTTC

clone size: -
V gene: TRBV7-6
J gene: TRBJ1-1
D gene: -
CDR3 protein: CASRLSGNTEAFF
CDR3 DNA: TGTGCCAGCAGGCTGAGCGGGAACACTGAAGCTTTCTTT

clone size: -
V gene: TRBV7-6
J gene: TRBJ2-7
D gene: TRBD2
CDR3 protein: CASSSKPGLDSEQYF
CDR3 DNA: TGTGCCAGCAGCTCGAAACCGGGACTAGACTCCGAGCAGTACTTC

clone size: -
V gene: TRBV27
J gene: TRBJ2-1
D gene: TRBD2
CDR3 protein: CASSRGTSGSSYNEQFF
CDR3 DNA: TGTGCCAGCAGCAGAGGGACTAGCGGGAGTTCCTACAATGAGCAGTTCTTC

clone size: -
V gene: TRBV28
J gene: TRBJ1-1
D gene: -
CDR3 protein: CASSLTSGLNTEAFF
CDR3 DNA: TGTGCCAGCAGTTTAACCTCAGGGCTGAACACTGAAGCTTTCTTT

clone size: -
V gene: TRBV11-2
J gene: TRBJ2-2
D gene: TRBD2
CDR3 protein: CASSLTGGPTGELFF
CDR3 DNA: TGTGCCAGCAGCTTGACGGGAGGGCCCACCGGGGAGCTGTTTTTT

clone size: once
V gene: TRBV19
J gene: TRBJ2-3
D gene: TRBD2
CDR3 protein: CASAGDPGTDTQYF
CDR3 DNA: TGTGCCAGCGCGGGGGACCCCGGCACAGATACGCAGTATTTT

clone size: -
V gene: TRBV29-1
J gene: TRBJ1-1
D gene: TRBD1
CDR3 protein: CSAEDRGAGWEAFF
CDR3 DNA: TGCAGCGCCGAGGACAGGGGCGCCGGCTGGGAAGCTTTCTTT

clone size: -
V gene: TRBV28
J gene: TRBJ1-5
D gene: -
CDR3 protein: CASTSESGWPYEHF
CDR3 DNA: TGTGCCAGCACGTCGGAGTCGGGGTGGCCTTACGAGCATTTT

clone size: once
V gene: TRBV10-3
J gene: TRBJ2-3
D gene: TRBD1
CDR3 protein: CAISESKDRVDTQYF
CDR3 DNA: TGTGCCATCAGTGAGTCGAAGGACAGGGTAGATACGCAGTATTTT

clone size: -
V gene: TRBV7-8
J gene: TRBJ2-3
D gene: -
CDR3 protein: CASSLEPTVATSTDTQYF
CDR3 DNA: TGTGCCAGCAGCTTAGAGCCCACGGTCGCCACTAGCACAGATACGCAGTATTTT

clone size: -
V gene: TRBV28
J gene: TRBJ1-2
D gene: -
CDR3 protein: CASSRGQRGLGYTF
CDR3 DNA: TGTGCCAGCAGTCGTGGACAGAGGGGTTTAGGCTACACCTTC

clone size: many
V gene: TRBV6-5
J gene: TRBJ1-4
D gene: -
CDR3 protein: CASSQTSGPSEKLFF
CDR3 DNA: TGTGCCAGCAGTCAGACTTCGGGTCCTAGTGAAAAACTGTTTTTT

clone size: -
V gene: TRBV7-9
J gene: TRBJ2-7
D gene: -
CDR3 protein: CASSLPEYEQYF
CDR3 DNA: TGTGCCAGCAGCTTACCGGAGTACGAGCAGTACTTC

clone size: -
V gene: TRBV28
J gene: TRBJ2-5
D gene: TRBD2
CDR3 protein: CASSLSGTSDQETQYF
CDR3 DNA: TGTGCCAGCAGTTTATCCGGGACTAGCGATCAAGAGACCCAGTACTTC

clone size: once
V gene: TRBV4-2
J gene: TRBJ1-2
D gene: TRBD1
CDR3 protein: CASSQDSRDRHYGYTF
CDR3 DNA: TGTGCCAGCAGCCAAGATAGCAGGGACAGACACTATGGCTACACCTTC

clone size: -
V gene: TRBV18
J gene: TRBJ2-1
D gene: -
CDR3 protein: CASSPRGLSSYNEQFF
CDR3 DNA: TGTGCCAGCTCACCACGAGGCCTCAGCTCCTACAATGAGCAGTTCTTC

clone size: -
V gene: TRBV28
J gene: TRBJ2-3
D gene: -
CDR3 protein: CASTPEATRTDTQYF
CDR3 DNA: TGTGCCAGCACCCCTGAGGCCACCCGCACAGATACGCAGTATTTT

clone size: -
V gene: TRBV5-5
J gene: TRBJ1-6
D gene: -
CDR3 protein: CASSLEAGAITASPLHF
CDR3 DNA: TGTGCCAGCAGCTTGGAAGCGGGGGCGATAACGGCTTCACCCCTCCACTTT

clone size: -
V gene: TRBV29-1
J gene: TRBJ2-7
D gene: -
CDR3 protein: CSVPRGGEQYF
CDR3 DNA: TGCAGCGTGCCGAGGGGGGGCGAGCAGTACTTC

clone size: once
V gene: TRBV5-8
J gene: TRBJ1-1
D gene: -
CDR3 protein: CASSFSAREAFF
CDR3 DNA: TGTGCCAGCAGCTTTTCGGCCAGGGAAGCTTTCTTT

clone size: once
V gene: TRBV5-1
J gene: TRBJ2-7
D gene: TRBD2
CDR3 protein: CASSPGGRSYEQYF
CDR3 DNA: TGCGCCAGCAGCCCGGGGGGGCGTTCCTACGAGCAGTACTTC

clone size: -
V gene: TRBV9
J gene: TRBJ1-2
D gene: -
CDR3 protein: CASSAGGGQRNYGYTF
CDR3 DNA: TGTGCCAGCAGCGCCGGGGGAGGGCAGAGAAACTATGGCTACACCTTC